These T cell receptor beta chains were read from a single sample in a study of blood T cell repertoires in COVID-19. Profiling relied on immunoSEQ multiplex PCR, and the TCRdb table lists in-frame clones only, not all of them. The sample yields roughly 130,000 clones, roughly four fifths seen once. Material for sequencing was peripheral blood. Receptors were obtained from a woman between 55 and 75 years old with acute or convalescent COVID-19. CDR3s include the opening cysteine and the closing phenylalanine or tryptophan. D genes are given only for firm matches. Some rows mark clone size as missing; the rest say once, few, many or name a class of expanded clone.

>TRBJ2-1|NA|TRBD2|TRBV27
TGTGCCAGCAGTTTATCTAGCGGGGTTGGGTACAATGAGCAGTTCTTC
CASSLSSGVGYNEQFF
>TRBJ1-1|NA|NA|TRBV10-3
TGTGCCATCAGCCCCGGGCTAGGGGACACTGAAGCTTTCTTT
CAISPGLGDTEAFF
>TRBJ2-7|NA|NA|TRBV25-1
TGTGCCAGCAGTACACCCGACTACGAGCAGTACTTC
CASSTPDYEQYF
>TRBJ1-2|NA|TRBD1|TRBV29-1
TGCAGCGCTGGCCAGGGGGCTAACTATGGCTACACCTTC
CSAGQGANYGYTF
>TRBJ1-5|NA|NA|TRBV29-1
TGCAGCTTGGAAGACGGGGGAGGGACACCTAGCAATCAGCCCCAGCATTTT
CSLEDGGGTPSNQPQHF
>TRBJ2-5|once|TRBD1|TRBV7-9
TGTGCCAGCAGCTTAGGGGCGACAGGGGGCAGGGAGACCCAGTACTTC
CASSLGATGGRETQYF
>TRBJ1-1|NA|NA|TRBV6-6
TGTGCCAGTCGCACCCTGGAGGGAGCTGAAGCTTTCTTT
CASRTLEGAEAFF
>TRBJ1-2|NA|TRBD1|TRBV6-5
TGTGCCAGCAGTTACGTGGAGGGGGCCGTTAACTATGGCTACACCTTC
CASSYVEGAVNYGYTF
>TRBJ1-2|NA|TRBD1|TRBV3-1/TRBV3-2
TGTGCCAGCAGCACGGGACAGGGGGATGGCTACACCTTC
CASSTGQGDGYTF
>TRBJ2-2|NA|NA|TRBV21-1
TGTGCCAGCAGCCCCGACCCGATGGCTAGCGGGGGGGGAGCGAACACCGGGGAGCTGTTTTTT
CASSPDPMASGGGANTGELFF
>TRBJ1-1|NA|NA|TRBV9
TGTGCCAGCAGCGTATCCGGGGACACTGAAGCTTTCTTT
CASSVSGDTEAFF
>TRBJ1-1|NA|NA|TRBV30
TGTGCCTGGGCTTCAACTCAGGGGAACACTGAAGCTTTCTTT
CAWASTQGNTEAFF
>TRBJ1-2|NA|NA|TRBV30
TGTGCCTGGAGTCCACAGGGCGGTGGTGGCTACACCTTC
CAWSPQGGGGYTF
>TRBJ2-3|NA|NA|TRBV5-5
TGTGCCAGCAGCCGCTACGAAGAGATGACGCAGTATTTT
CASSRYEEMTQYF
>TRBJ2-2|NA|NA|TRBV3-1/TRBV3-2
TGTGCCAGCAGCCAAGCGGGGGGCGCGAATGGCGGGGAGCTGTTTTTT
CASSQAGGANGGELFF
>TRBJ1-4|once|NA|TRBV3-1/TRBV3-2
TGTGCCAGCAGCCAAATGACAGAGCCTGCAACTAATGAAAAACTGTTTTTT
CASSQMTEPATNEKLFF
>TRBJ1-5|NA|NA|TRBV19
TGTGCCAGTAATCCTGGGGGGGGCACCAATCAGCCCCAGCATTTT
CASNPGGGTNQPQHF
>TRBJ1-3|NA|NA|TRBV2
TGTGCCAGCATGGGGCAGGGTGGAAACACCATATATTTT
CASMGQGGNTIYF
>TRBJ2-5|NA|TRBD1|TRBV4-2
TGTGCCAGCAGCCAAGATGGACAGGGCCAAGAGACCCAGTACTTC
CASSQDGQGQETQYF
>TRBJ2-3|NA|TRBD1|TRBV5-6
TGTGCCAGCAGCGGCAGGGGGACAGATACGCAGTATTTT
CASSGRGTDTQYF
>TRBJ2-7|NA|NA|TRBV21-1
TGTGCCAGCAGCAGCGGGGGGCAATTC
CASSSGGQF
>TRBJ1-6|NA|TRBD1|TRBV6-5
TGTGCCAGCAGTAAGGACAGGGCCTATAATTCACCCCTCCACTTT
CASSKDRAYNSPLHF
>TRBJ1-4|NA|TRBD1|TRBV18
TGTGCCAGCTCACGGGACAGGTTGTATGAAAAACTGTTTTTT
CASSRDRLYEKLFF
>TRBJ2-4|NA|NA|TRBV10-3
TGTGCCATCAGTAAAACGACTCGGGGTTCGGAAGGCATTCAGTACTTC
CAISKTTRGSEGIQYF
>TRBJ2-5|once|TRBD1|TRBV15
TGTGCCACCAGCCCCCGGGACAGACTCCTCCAAGAGACCCAGTACTTC
CATSPRDRLLQETQYF
>TRBJ1-1|few|NA|TRBV7-5
TGTGTCAGAAGGACCACAGGGGGCAACGCTGAAGCTTTCTTT
CVRRTTGGNAEAFF
>TRBJ1-1|NA|NA|TRBV18
TGTGCCAGCTCACCGGACACCTATGAAGCTTTCTTT
CASSPDTYEAFF
>TRBJ1-4|NA|TRBD1|TRBV4-2
TGTGCCAGCAGCCAAGACTTGGGCGTGGCAGGGGGCGTAGGTGAAAAACTGTTTTTT
CASSQDLGVAGGVGEKLFF
>TRBJ2-3|NA|NA|TRBV27
TGTGCCAGCAGTTTTATCGATTCGGGAGATACGCAGTATTTT
CASSFIDSGDTQYF
>TRBJ2-1|NA|NA|TRBV2
TGTGCCAGCGGGCCGTTCAATGAGCAGTTCTTC
CASGPFNEQFF
>TRBJ1-2|NA|NA|TRBV25-1
TGTGCCAGCAGTGAAAGAACGGCGGGTGGCTACACCTTC
CASSERTAGGYTF
>TRBJ1-2|NA|NA|TRBV7-3
TGTGCCAGCAGCCTTGGGACTTCGGACGGGGGCTACACCTTC
CASSLGTSDGGYTF
>TRBJ1-1|NA|NA|TRBV11-2
TGTGCCAGCAGCTTTATCAAGGGGGACACTGAAGCTTTCTTT
CASSFIKGDTEAFF
>TRBJ2-5|NA|TRBD2|TRBV3-1/TRBV3-2
TGTGCCAGCAGCCCCGAGGGACTAGCGGGGGCCCCAGGGACCCAGTACTTC
CASSPEGLAGAPGTQYF
>TRBJ2-3|NA|NA|TRBV28
TGTGCCAGCAGCCCTACTCGGGGGTACGGCACAGATACGCAGTATTTT
CASSPTRGYGTDTQYF